The 10 T cell receptor beta chains given below trace back to one sample, sequenced in a study of blood T cell repertoires in COVID-19. Clones were read by immunoSEQ multiplex PCR, and TCRdb kept only the in-frame ones, dropping some. The sample holds around 200,000 clones; under 90% are singletons and the top ten take 2% to 3%. Sequencing was carried out using peripheral blood. Every receptor here comes from a woman in her 40s with active or convalescent COVID-19.

V usage is TRBV5-1 and J usage is TRBJ2-5; perhaps TRBD1 as D (6 bases). Trimming took off 6 bases at V and 1 base at J, with 16 bases between the two ends. The CDR3 is 15 amino acids. Germline V gives CDR1 SGHRS, CDR2 YFSETQ. CDR3 loop: CASIPSGQLQETQYF. Written as DNA, the CDR3 is TGCGCCAGCATCCCCTCCGGACAGCTCCAAGAGACCCAGTACTTC.

The chain couples TRBV30 to TRBJ1-1; unclear D gene. The CDR3 contains 12 residues. Germline V CDR1 and CDR2: GTSNPN, SVGIG (reference sequence). V shed 5 bases and J shed 1 base, with 8 bases lying between them. The CDR3 protein is CAWARQNTEAFF. DNA of the CDR3: TGTGCCTGGGCCCGACAGAACACTGAAGCTTTCTTT.

The chain carries TRBV4-2 and TRBJ1-1; D not certain. The germline V gene encodes CDR1 LGHNA and CDR2 YNFKEQ. The CDR3 loop spans 12 amino acids. The ends were cut back, 1 base at V and 6 bases at J, with 6 bases in the middle. The CDR3 loop reads CASSQGQSEAFF. Here the CDR3 DNA reads TGTGCCAGCAGCCAAGGACAATCTGAAGCTTTCTTT.

This rearrangement joins TRBV30 to TRBJ2-1; 9 nucleotides line up with TRBD2. Per the germline V gene, CDR1 is GTSNPN and CDR2 is SVGIG (reference sequence). The CDR3 covers 14 residues. V was clipped by 5 bases and J by 8 bases; unmatched bases: 10. DNA of the CDR3: TGTGCCTGGGCGCGGGGGGGGCGAGGTCATGAGCAGTTCTTC. Translating it yields CAWARGGRGHEQFF.

The chain carries TRBV15 and TRBJ1-6; 11 positions match TRBD1. Germline V gene data show CDR1 as LNHNV and CDR2 as YYDKDF (reference sequence). V lost 2 bases, J lost 6 bases, and 6 bases stayed unmatched. CDR3 size: 17 residues. The CDR3, as DNA: TGTGCCACCAGCAGACCCGGACAGGGGGCAATTAATTCACCCCTCCACTTT. Translating gives CATSRPGQGAINSPLHF.

The CDR3 here is CASSPGIRVLGYTF. CDR3 nucleotide sequence: TGCGCCAGCAGCCCCGGGATCCGGGTATTAGGCTACACCTTC. This sequence joins TRBV5-1 and TRBJ1-2; D remains ambiguous. Germline V gene data show CDR1 as SGHRS and CDR2 as YFSETQ. CDR3 length equals 14 residues. Trimming removed 4 bases at V and 8 bases at J, with 18 bases between. Based on the CDR3 plus reference TRBV5-1 and TRBJ1-2, the full variable domain is KAGVTQTPRYLIKTRGQQVTLSCSPISGHRSVSWYQQTPGQGLQFLFEYFSETQRNKGNFPGRFSGRQFSNSRSEMNVSTLELGDSALYLCASSPGIRVLGYTFGSGTRLTVV.

This clone was found many times. The chain links TRBV24-1 to TRBJ2-2, with D maybe TRBD2 (7 bases). Germline CDR1 reads KGHDR; CDR2 reads SFDVKD. V shed 1 base and J shed 6 bases, with 14 bases lying between them. CDR3 length: 16 amino acids. CDR3 nucleotides: TGTGCCACCAGTGATTTCGGGCAGGGGAGGGCCGGGGAGCTGTTTTTT. It yields the protein CATSDFGQGRAGELFF.

The chain recombines TRBV2 with TRBJ2-1; 8 nucleotides match TRBD2. The CDR3 is 15 amino acids. Germline assignment: CDR1 SNHLY and CDR2 FYNNEI. J lost 4 bases, V lost 6 bases, and 8 bases had no gene match. The DNA of the CDR3 is TGTGCCAGCAGCGGGACTAGTCCGTTGTACAATGAGCAGTTCTTC. This gives the protein CASSGTSPLYNEQFF.

This chain uses TRBV4-1 with TRBJ2-7, with D perhaps TRBD1 (8 bases). Trimming took 0 bases from V and 4 from J, leaving 16 bases between them. The CDR3 has 16 residues. Germline assignment: CDR1 MGHRA and CDR2 YSYEKL. CDR3 region: CASSQDLEQGGYEQYF. The CDR3 region has the DNA TGCGCCAGCAGCCAAGATCTCGAACAGGGGGGGTACGAGCAGTACTTC.

This CDR3 is CASSAGTSNYGYTF. Here the CDR3 DNA reads TGTGCCAGTAGCGCAGGGACATCTAACTATGGCTACACCTTC. This chain links TRBV19 with TRBJ1-2; perhaps TRBD1 as D (6 bases). V lost 6 bases and J 0 bases, leaving 11 bases between the germline ends. Germline CDR1 and CDR2: LNHDA and SQIVND (reference sequence). The CDR3 consists of 14 residues.